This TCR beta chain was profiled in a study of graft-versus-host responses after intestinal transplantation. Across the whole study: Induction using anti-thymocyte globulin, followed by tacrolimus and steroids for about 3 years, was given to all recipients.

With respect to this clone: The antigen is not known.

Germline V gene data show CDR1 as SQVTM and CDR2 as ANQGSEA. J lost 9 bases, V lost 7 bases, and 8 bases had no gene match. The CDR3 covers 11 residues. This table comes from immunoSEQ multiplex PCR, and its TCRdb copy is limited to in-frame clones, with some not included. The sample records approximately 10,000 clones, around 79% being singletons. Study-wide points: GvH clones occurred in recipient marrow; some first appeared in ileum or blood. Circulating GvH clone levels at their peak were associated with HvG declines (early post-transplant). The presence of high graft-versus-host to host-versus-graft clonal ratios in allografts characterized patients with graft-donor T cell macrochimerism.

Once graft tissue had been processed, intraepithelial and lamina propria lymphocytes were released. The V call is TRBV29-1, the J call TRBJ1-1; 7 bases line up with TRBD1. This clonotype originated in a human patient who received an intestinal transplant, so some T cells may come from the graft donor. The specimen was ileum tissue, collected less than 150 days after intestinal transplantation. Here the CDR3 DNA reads TGCAGCGCCCCAACAGGGGCCCAAGCTTTCTTT. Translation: CSAPTGAQAFF.